Listed below are T cell receptor beta chains from one sample, sequenced in a study of blood T cell repertoires in COVID-19. TCRdb's copy holds only in-frame clones and misses some; the assay was immunoSEQ multiplex PCR. The sample lists about 140,000 clones; 75% to 85% were seen once. Sequencing used peripheral blood. The source is a man over 45 with acute or convalescent COVID-19. CDR3s include the opening cysteine and the closing phenylalanine or tryptophan. D genes are given only for firm matches. Clone sizes are given selectively: once, few, many, or a class where the clone is expanded.

>TRBV5-5|TRBJ2-5|TRBD1|-
TGTGCCAGCAGTCCTCGGGGGACAGGGATCGGAGAGACCCAGTACTTC
CASSPRGTGIGETQYF
>TRBV11-2|TRBJ2-7|TRBD2|-
TGTGCCAGCAGCTTAGCGGCTAGCGGGGGCCACTACGAGCAGTACTTC
CASSLAASGGHYEQYF
>TRBV5-8|TRBJ2-7|-|-
TGTGCCAGCAGCTTGGAAGATACAGGGTGGAGCTACGAGCAGTACTTC
CASSLEDTGWSYEQYF
>TRBV19|TRBJ1-5|-|-
TGTGCCAGTAGTATGGGGCAGGGGTCCAATCAGCCCCAGCATTTT
CASSMGQGSNQPQHF
>TRBV11-3|TRBJ2-5|-|once
TGTGCCAGCAGCTCAGATCTCGGGGAGACCCAGTACTTC
CASSSDLGETQYF
>TRBV29-1|TRBJ1-3|-|-
TGCAGCGTCACCTACAGTCGTCCCACTGGAAACACCATATATTTT
CSVTYSRPTGNTIYF
>TRBV29-1|TRBJ2-1|TRBD2|-
TGCAGCGTTAAGCGGGGTTCCTACAATGAGCAGTTCTTC
CSVKRGSYNEQFF
>TRBV9|TRBJ2-1|TRBD2|-
TGTGCCAGCAGCGTCCGACATAGCGGGGCCTCCTACAATGAGCAGTTCTTC
CASSVRHSGASYNEQFF
>TRBV2|TRBJ1-6|-|-
TGTGCCAGCAGTGCAGGGGACGCGTTTAATTCACCCCTCCACTTT
CASSAGDAFNSPLHF
>TRBV5-6|TRBJ1-5|TRBD1|-
TGTGCCAGCAGCTTCCTCGGGACAGGGAGCCAGCCCCAGCATTTT
CASSFLGTGSQPQHF
>TRBV3-1/TRBV3-2|TRBJ2-1|-|-
TGTGCCAGCCGACTCATTAGCGCCGGCGAGCAGTTCTTC
CASRLISAGEQFF
>TRBV6-2/TRBV6-3|TRBJ1-2|-|once
TGTGCCAGCAGTTACTCGATTCGGGGGGCGGTCGACTATGGCTACACCTTC
CASSYSIRGAVDYGYTF
>TRBV11-3|TRBJ1-3|-|-
TGTGCCAGCAGCCCCGGGGGGACTTCTGGAAACACCATATATTTT
CASSPGGTSGNTIYF
>TRBV11-2|TRBJ2-2|TRBD1|few
TGTGCCAGCAGTGCGAAGGGGCAGGGGGCCGGGGAGCTGTTTTTT
CASSAKGQGAGELFF
>TRBV11-2|TRBJ1-6|-|-
TGTGCCAGCAGCTTTAGGAGGGATTCACCCCTCCACTTT
CASSFRRDSPLHF
>TRBV6-6|TRBJ2-2|-|-
TGTGCCAGCAGGGTCGGCGGGGAGCTGTTTTTT
CASRVGGELFF
>TRBV2|TRBJ2-3|TRBD2|once
TGTGCCAGCAGTGAATTGAGGAGCGGCGGGGGTACAGATACGCAGTATTTT
CASSELRSGGGTDTQYF
>TRBV4-2|TRBJ2-7|TRBD2|-
TGTGCCAGCAGCCAACCGGGGACTAGCGGGTGGGACGAGCAGTACTTC
CASSQPGTSGWDEQYF
>TRBV19|TRBJ2-7|-|-
TGTGCCAGTAGTATAGATGTGAGGGACTCTTACGAGCAGTACTTC
CASSIDVRDSYEQYF
>TRBV2|TRBJ1-1|-|few
TGTGCCGCCGAGTCCAACCCGGGGATTGGGGTCACTGAAGCTTTCTTT
CAAESNPGIGVTEAFF
>TRBV5-4|TRBJ2-5|-|-
TGTGCCACCAAAGAGGGGGTTAGATTGGAGACCCAGTACTTC
CATKEGVRLETQYF
>TRBV28|TRBJ1-2|-|-
TGTGCCAGCAGTTTATGGGGGCCGAGGTATGGCTACACCTTC
CASSLWGPRYGYTF
>TRBV19|TRBJ2-1|-|-
TGTGCCAGTAAAATCGGGGGATCGGACGAGCAGTTCTTC
CASKIGGSDEQFF
>TRBV20-1|TRBJ1-2|TRBD1|-
TGCAGTGCTAGTATAGGGACAGACTATGGCTACACCTTC
CSASIGTDYGYTF
>TRBV5-1|TRBJ1-3|-|-
TGCGCCAGCAGCTTGTATCAGGGAGCGGGGACTGGAAACACCATATATTTT
CASSLYQGAGTGNTIYF
>TRBV14|TRBJ2-7|TRBD2|-
TGTGCCAGCAGCCAAGGACTAGCGGCCTCCTACGAGCAGTACTTC
CASSQGLAASYEQYF
>TRBV19|TRBJ1-2|TRBD1|-
TGTGCCAGTCAACCCGGGACAGGGATAGGCGGCTACACCTTC
CASQPGTGIGGYTF
>TRBV7-9|TRBJ1-2|TRBD1|-
TGTGCCAGCAGCTTTTTGGACAGGGGCACCTATGGCTACACCTTC
CASSFLDRGTYGYTF
>TRBV12-3/TRBV12-4|TRBJ1-5|-|-
TGTGCCAGCAGACAGAACAATCAGCCCCAGCATTTT
CASRQNNQPQHF
>TRBV5-1|TRBJ2-5|TRBD2|-
TGCGCCAGCAGCTTGTTTCTAGCGGGAGGAAGAGAGACCCAGTACTTC
CASSLFLAGGRETQYF
>TRBV12-3/TRBV12-4|TRBJ2-7|-|-
TGTGCCAGCAGTATCAGGGACGAGCAGTACTTC
CASSIRDEQYF
>TRBV9|TRBJ1-1|-|-
TGTGCCAGCAGCGTAGGCCCGGGGAACACTGAAGCTTTCTTT
CASSVGPGNTEAFF
>TRBV19|TRBJ2-7|-|-
TGTGCCAGTCGGGGACACGGATCCTACGAGCAGTACTTC
CASRGHGSYEQYF
>TRBV4-2|TRBJ1-2|TRBD1|once
TGTGCCAGCAGCCAATCCCCCCCCGGGACAGGGGGCGCGGAAGGCTACACCTTC
CASSQSPPGTGGAEGYTF
>TRBV5-4|TRBJ1-4|TRBD1|-
TGTGCCAGCAGCTTGGGACAGGGAGGTGGTGAAAAACTGTTTTTT
CASSLGQGGGEKLFF
>TRBV9|TRBJ2-7|TRBD2|-
TGTGCCAGCAGCCCCCTTAGCGGGGGGGTCAACGAGCAGTACTTC
CASSPLSGGVNEQYF
>TRBV10-1|TRBJ2-2|-|few
TGCGCCAGCAGTGAGTGGCAGAACACCGGGGAGCTGTTTTTT
CASSEWQNTGELFF
>TRBV4-2|TRBJ2-1|TRBD2|-
TGTGCCAGCAGCCAAGTGATTAGCGGGAGGGACAATGAGCAGTTCTTC
CASSQVISGRDNEQFF
>TRBV11-2|TRBJ2-1|TRBD2|-
TGTGCCAGCAGCTTAGAGGCGGCTAGCGGGAGGGGTCACAATGAGCAGTTCTTC
CASSLEAASGRGHNEQFF
>TRBV10-3|TRBJ1-1|TRBD1|-
TGTGCCATCAGTGACCCACTTCAGGGGGGCCCTGAAGCTTTCTTT
CAISDPLQGGPEAFF
>TRBV9|TRBJ2-3|TRBD2|-
TGTGCCAGCAGCGTAGCGGGAGGGCGAGGAGATACGCAGTATTTT
CASSVAGGRGDTQYF
>TRBV10-3|TRBJ2-2|TRBD1|-
TGTGCCATGGGGACAGCGAACACCGGGGAGCTGTTTTTT
CAMGTANTGELFF
>TRBV10-2|TRBJ1-6|TRBD1|-
TGCGCCAGCAGTGAGTTGACAGGGAATTCACCCCTCCACTTT
CASSELTGNSPLHF
>TRBV6-6|TRBJ2-2|TRBD2|-
TGTGCCAGCAGTTACGACGGGGGGTGGGACACCGGGGAGCTGTTTTTT
CASSYDGGWDTGELFF
>TRBV6-4|TRBJ2-1|TRBD2|-
TGTGCCAGCAGTACCGGGACTAGCGGGAGCAATGAGCAGTTCTTC
CASSTGTSGSNEQFF
>TRBV18|TRBJ2-1|TRBD2|few
TGTGCCAGCTCACCGGCCATGACTAGCGGGAGTGATGAGCAGTTCTTC
CASSPAMTSGSDEQFF
>TRBV11-2|TRBJ2-1|-|-
TGTGCCAGCAGCCCCCAGGATGGCAATGAGCAGTTCTTC
CASSPQDGNEQFF
>TRBV7-3|TRBJ1-2|TRBD1|few
TGTGCCAGCAGCCCGGGGCAGGGGGAGTACGGCTACACCTTC
CASSPGQGEYGYTF
>TRBV7-9|TRBJ2-5|-|-
TGTGCCAGCAGCTTCTTAGAGACCCAGTACTTC
CASSFLETQYF
>TRBV12-5|TRBJ2-6|TRBD1|-
TGTGCTAGTGGTTTGGTGACCAGCCAGGGGGCCTGGGCCAACGTCCTGACTTTC
CASGLVTSQGAWANVLTF
>TRBV18|TRBJ2-7|-|few
TGTGCCAGCTCACCACCCCGGGACACCCTCTACGAGCAGTACTTC
CASSPPRDTLYEQYF
>TRBV3-1/TRBV3-2|TRBJ2-5|TRBD2|-
TGTGCCAGCAGCCAAATAGTCGCGGGAGGGCCGGGTGAGACCCAGTACTTC
CASSQIVAGGPGETQYF
>TRBV5-1|TRBJ2-1|TRBD1|-
TGCGCCAGCAGCTTGAGGGGGCCACGCTACAATGAGCAGTTCTTC
CASSLRGPRYNEQFF
>TRBV16|TRBJ1-4|-|-
TGTGCCAGCAGCCAATACTCCGGAGGAGGAAAACTGTTTTTT
CASSQYSGGGKLFF
>TRBV5-6|TRBJ1-4|TRBD1|few
TGTGCCAGCAGCTTGGTGCAGGGGGCTGAAAAACTGTTTTTT
CASSLVQGAEKLFF
>TRBV11-3|TRBJ2-2|TRBD2|-
TGTGCCAGCAGCCCCCACTCCCGACGGGGGGCCGGGGAGCTGTTTTTT
CASSPHSRRGAGELFF
>TRBV11-3|TRBJ2-5|TRBD2|-
TGTGCCAGCAGCTTAGATTACGCTAGCGGGAGGTGGGGAGAGACCCAGTACTTC
CASSLDYASGRWGETQYF